The 27 T cell receptor beta chains below come from one sample, sequenced in a study of blood T cell repertoires in COVID-19. The data were produced by immunoSEQ multiplex PCR, yet TCRdb's version contains in-frame clones alone and is incomplete. The sample carries tens of thousands of clones, 80% to 85% recorded once. Input material: peripheral blood. The receptor source for this set is a middle-aged man with acute or convalescent COVID-19.

CDR3 nucleotides: TGTGCCAGCAGCTTGGATATAACAGGGGGTGTCGGTGAAGCTTTCTTT. It encodes CASSLDITGGVGEAFF. The rearrangement links TRBV7-9 to TRBJ1-1; 8 nucleotides line up with TRBD1. Per germline, CDR1 SEHNR and CDR2 FQNEAQ (reference sequence). The CDR3 extends over 16 amino acids. Unmatched junction bases numbered 13, after V lost 3 bases and J lost 7 bases.

The rearrangement joins TRBV28 to TRBJ2-1; 9 bases line up with TRBD2. There are 15 residues in the CDR3. The trim removed 6 bases at V and 3 bases at J, leaving 6 bases unmatched. Per germline, CDR1 MDHEN and CDR2 SYDVKM. In nucleotides, the CDR3 is TGTGCCAGCAGAGACCTAGCGGGAAGCTACAATGAGCAGTTCTTC. Residues: CASRDLAGSYNEQFF.

The chain couples TRBV6-4 to TRBJ2-1; TRBD2 aligns across 13 bases. Trimming cost V 3 bases and J 0 bases; bases outside gene matches: 8. Looked up from germline, CDR1 is MRHNA and CDR2 is SNTAGT. The CDR3 has 19 amino acids. CDR3: CASSEPGTSGESSYNEQFF. In DNA, the CDR3 is TGTGCCAGCAGTGAACCAGGGACTAGCGGGGAGAGCTCCTACAATGAGCAGTTCTTC.

The chain has TRBV27 and TRBJ2-7, with D possibly TRBD2 on 6 matching bases. This CDR3 region has 15 residues. The germline V gene encodes CDR1 MNHEY and CDR2 SMNVEV (reference sequence). V lost 5 bases, J lost 5 bases, and 19 bases lay in between. CDR3 loop: CASSRTTYLRNEQYF. The DNA of the CDR3 is TGTGCCAGCAGTCGGACTACTTACCTGAGAAACGAGCAGTACTTC.

This chain connects TRBV28 to TRBJ1-6; 9 bases are a match to TRBD1. CDR3 length: 17 residues. The germline V gene encodes CDR1 MDHEN and CDR2 SYDVKM. J gave up 1 base and V 5 bases, and 6 bases lay outside the gene matches. The CDR3 nucleotides read TGTGCCAGCAGTACGAACAGGGGGCGGTCCTATAATTCACCCCTCCACTTT. Protein sequence: CASSTNRGRSYNSPLHF. Full variable domain (remainder filled in from reference TRBV28 and TRBJ1-6): DVKVTQSSRYLVKRTGEKVFLECVQDMDHENMFWYRQDPGLGLRLIYFSYDVKMKEKGDIPEGYSVSREKKERFSLILESASTNQTSMYLCASSTNRGRSYNSPLHFGNGTRLTVT.

The rearrangement uses TRBV4-2 and TRBJ2-1; 12 nucleotides agree with TRBD2. The CDR3 extends over 16 amino acids. Germline CDR1 and CDR2: LGHNA and YNFKEQ. V trimming: 0 bases; J trimming: 6 bases; junction bases outside the gene matches: 3. In nucleotides, the CDR3 is TGTGCCAGCAGCCAAGATTCGACTAGCGGGAGCAATGAGCAGTTCTTC. Amino acids: CASSQDSTSGSNEQFF.

The chain employs TRBV18 and TRBJ1-4; D not resolved. Germline assignment: CDR1 KGHSH and CDR2 LQKENI. Trimming shortened V by 3 bases and J by 8 bases, and 13 bases separated the two germline ends. The CDR3 runs 14 residues. CDR3 DNA: TGTGCCAGCTCACCCCCCGGGTCGGGAGAAAAACTGTTTTTT. Residues: CASSPPGSGEKLFF. Drawing the rest from reference TRBV18 and TRBJ1-4, the complete variable domain is NAGVMQNPRHLVRRRGQEARLRCSPMKGHSHVYWYRQLPEEGLKFMVYLQKENIIDESGMPKERFSAEFPKEGPSILRIQQVVRGDSAAYFCASSPPGSGEKLFFGSGTQLSVL.

The rearrangement links TRBV19 to TRBJ2-2, with TRBD1 matching 10 bases. The junction had 12 bases not matched to a gene; V was cut back by 5 bases and J by 6 bases. Looked up from germline, CDR1 is LNHDA and CDR2 is SQIVND (reference sequence). The CDR3 covers 17 residues. The CDR3 loop reads CASSVAPGQGLSGELFF. The CDR3 nucleotides are TGTGCCAGTAGTGTTGCACCGGGACAGGGGCTCTCCGGGGAGCTGTTTTTT.

The chain employs TRBV10-3 and TRBJ1-3; 11 nucleotides match TRBD1. Germline-derived CDR1 and CDR2 are ENHRY and SYGVKD. There are 13 residues in the CDR3. V was clipped by 6 bases and J by 8 bases; unmatched bases: 3. CDR3 loop: CAIRGQGADTIYF. The CDR3 region has the DNA TGTGCCATCAGAGGACAGGGGGCTGACACCATATATTTT.

V and J are TRBV3-1 (or the pseudogene TRBV3-2) and TRBJ2-3, with 11 bases aligning to TRBD2. The CDR3 loop spans 16 amino acids. Germline assignment: CDR1 LGHDT and CDR2 YNNKEL (reference sequence). Unmatched junction bases numbered 6, after V lost 2 bases and J lost 5 bases. This CDR3 is CASSQLAGGPQDTQYF. CDR3 DNA sequence: TGTGCCAGCAGCCAATTAGCGGGGGGGCCGCAAGATACGCAGTATTTT.

The chain carries TRBV6-5 and TRBJ2-5; D may be TRBD1 (5 bases). V was shortened by 7 bases and J by 4 bases, with 10 bases between the two germline ends. This CDR3 comprises 12 residues. Germline V gene lookup returns CDR1 MNHEY and CDR2 SVGAGI. The CDR3 here is CASNERGETQYF. The CDR3 nucleotides read TGTGCCAGCAACGAAAGGGGAGAGACCCAGTACTTC.

The chain combines TRBV7-6 with TRBJ2-5, with D hard to call. V was pared by 0 bases and J by 4 bases, with 6 bases between. CDR3 length: 13 amino acids. The germline CDR1 and CDR2 sequences are SGHVS and FNYEAQ. The CDR3 DNA sequence: TGTGCCAGCAGCTTAGCGCAGCGAGAGACCCAGTACTTC. Encoded protein: CASSLAQRETQYF.

V gene TRBV6-6 combines with J gene TRBJ1-1, with unresolved D. There are 15 residues in the CDR3. Per the germline V gene, CDR1 is MNHNY and CDR2 is SVGAGI (reference sequence). The germline V and J ends were trimmed by 0 bases and 2 bases, with 10 bases remaining between them. The DNA of the CDR3 is TGTGCCAGCAGTTACTCTGAACAGCCTAACACTGAAGCTTTCTTT. Translated: CASSYSEQPNTEAFF.

The genes are TRBV7-8 and TRBJ1-2; 7 nucleotides match TRBD1. Germline CDR1 is SGHVS and CDR2 is FQNEAQ. The CDR3 totals 14 residues. V shed 4 bases, J shed 8 bases, and the junction held 10 bases outside the gene matches. The CDR3 bases are TGTGCCAGCAGCTCCTTAGGGGGCGCGGGGGGCTACACCTTC. The encoded protein is CASSSLGGAGGYTF.

The chain employs TRBV10-3 and TRBJ1-2; D perhaps matches TRBD1 (6 bases). This CDR3 spans 11 amino acids. The germline V gene encodes CDR1 ENHRY and CDR2 SYGVKD. Trimming removed 5 bases at V and 8 bases at J, with 9 bases between. The CDR3 bases are TGTGCCATCAGTACAGGGTTAGGCTACACCTTC. Its translation: CAISTGLGYTF.

The chain combines TRBV11-2 with TRBJ2-3, with 8 bases lining up with TRBD1. With V trimmed by 0 bases and J by 4 bases, 9 bases remained unmatched. The CDR3 totals 17 residues. CDR1 and CDR2 (germline): SGHAT, FQNNGV. This CDR3 reads CASSLESRGPLADTQYF. DNA for the CDR3: TGTGCCAGCAGCTTAGAAAGCAGGGGGCCACTGGCAGATACGCAGTATTTT.

This chain uses TRBV9 with TRBJ2-1; a possible D gene is TRBD1 (5 bases). The CDR3 spans 15 residues. CDR1 and CDR2 (germline): SGDLS, YYNGEE. Trimming shortened V by 6 bases and J by 6 bases, and 19 bases separated the two germline ends. Here the CDR3 DNA reads TGTGCCAGCAACCAAGGGGCCCCAGTTCCCAATGAGCAGTTCTTC. It encodes CASNQGAPVPNEQFF.

The chain couples TRBV5-8 to TRBJ2-2; D is perhaps TRBD1 (6 bases). Trimming stripped 3 bases from V and 0 bases from J, with 9 bases between. CDR1 and CDR2 (germline): SGHTS, YDEGEE. This CDR3 region has 15 residues. CDR3 in amino acids: CASSWDTSNTGELFF. The DNA of the CDR3 is TGTGCCAGCAGCTGGGACACCTCGAACACCGGGGAGCTGTTTTTT.

The chain carries TRBV7-9 and TRBJ2-7, with a tentative D call TRBD1 (6 bases). V lost 0 bases to trimming and J lost 4 bases, with 13 bases between them. The V gene's germline CDR1 is SEHNR and CDR2 FQNEAQ (reference sequence). The CDR3 extends over 15 amino acids. The CDR3 loop reads CASSLAGGRRYEQYF. In DNA, the CDR3 is TGTGCCAGCAGCTTAGCAGGGGGACGACGGTACGAGCAGTACTTC. Filled out from reference TRBV7-9 and TRBJ2-7, the complete variable domain reads DTGVSQNPRHKITKRGQNVTFRCDPISEHNRLYWYRQTLGQGPEFLTYFQNEAQLEKSRLLSDRFSAERPKGSFSTLEIQRTEQGDSAMYLCASSLAGGRRYEQYFGPGTRLTVT.

This chain links TRBV6-5 with TRBJ1-1; D is uncertain. Germline V gives CDR1 MNHEY, CDR2 SVGAGI. With 7 bases removed from V and 3 bases from J, the gap between germline ends came to 6 bases. This CDR3 comprises 11 residues. The CDR3 here is CASMRDTEAFF. The CDR3 nucleotides read TGTGCCAGCATGCGGGACACTGAAGCTTTCTTT.

The chain has TRBV4-1 and TRBJ2-7; no clear D. The length of the CDR3 is 14 residues. Looked up from germline, CDR1 is MGHRA and CDR2 is YSYEKL. V lost 3 bases and J lost 0, with 9 bases in between. CDR3 residues: CASSQGPSSYEQYF. The CDR3 nucleotides are TGCGCCAGCAGCCAGGGCCCCTCCTCCTACGAGCAGTACTTC.

The CDR3 bases are TGTGCCAGCAGTGGACCACGGCGGGCGAAGAGCAATCAGCCCCAGCATTTT. This sequence encodes CASSGPRRAKSNQPQHF. V usage is TRBV6-1 and J usage is TRBJ1-5; D is unresolved. Trimming stripped 4 bases from V and 1 base from J, with 17 bases between. There are 17 residues in the CDR3. Germline V gene data show CDR1 as MNHNS and CDR2 as SASEGT.

In regard to this clone: Other DNA sequences in this specimen translate into the identical CDR3. This sequence joins TRBV5-1 and TRBJ2-7; 8 bases are shared with TRBD1. Germline trimming cut 0 bases from V and 3 bases from J; bases unmatched to any gene: 2. CDR1 is SGHRS and CDR2 is YFSETQ in the germline V gene. The CDR3 length is 14 residues. CDR3 protein: CASSLVDRGYEQYF. CDR3 nucleotides: TGCGCCAGCAGCTTGGTCGACAGGGGCTACGAGCAGTACTTC.

The CDR3 region is CASGVQGNTEAFF. The CDR3 DNA sequence: TGTGCCAGTGGGGTACAGGGGAACACTGAAGCTTTCTTT. This chain links TRBV25-1 with TRBJ1-1; D is perhaps TRBD1 (6 bases). V was shortened by 9 bases and J by 1 base, with 12 bases between the two germline ends. Germline V gives CDR1 MGHDK, CDR2 SYGVNS. There are 13 residues in the CDR3.

This sequence joins TRBV28 and TRBJ2-7; 12 nucleotides line up with TRBD2. Germline-derived CDR1 and CDR2 are MDHEN and SYDVKM. The CDR3 spans 16 residues. J was trimmed by 6 bases and V by 0 bases; bases with no gene match: 6. The DNA of the CDR3 is TGTGCCAGCAGTTTATGGAGACTAGCGGGAGCGGGCGAGCAGTACTTC. Translated: CASSLWRLAGAGEQYF. Variable domain in full (rest from reference TRBV28 and TRBJ2-7): DVKVTQSSRYLVKRTGEKVFLECVQDMDHENMFWYRQDPGLGLRLIYFSYDVKMKEKGDIPEGYSVSREKKERFSLILESASTNQTSMYLCASSLWRLAGAGEQYFGPGTRLTVT.

This clone was seen a single time. V gene TRBV9 combines with J gene TRBJ2-3; tentative D call: TRBD1 (5 bases). Per the germline V gene, CDR1 is SGDLS and CDR2 is YYNGEE. The CDR3 runs to 15 residues. The V end was cut by 4 bases, the J end by 0 bases, with 12 bases between. The CDR3 sequence is CASSIRRGSTDTQYF. Here the CDR3 DNA reads TGTGCCAGCAGCATACGTAGGGGTAGCACAGATACGCAGTATTTT.

V is TRBV30 and J is TRBJ2-3, with 11 nucleotides matching TRBD2. The CDR3 totals 14 residues. CDR1 and CDR2 from the germline V gene are GTSNPN and SVGIG (reference sequence). J gave up 3 bases and V 4 bases, and 3 bases lay outside the gene matches. The DNA of the CDR3 is TGTGCCTGGACAGGACTAGCGGGTACAGATACGCAGTATTTT. Amino acids: CAWTGLAGTDTQYF.